The clone carrying this T cell receptor beta chain was observed at least ten times. Indicated time point: patch test 1, 2 weeks after DPC sensitization. The treatment here: therapeutic diphenylcyclopropenone sensitization with weekly scalp DPC. V lost 0 bases and J lost 1, with 9 bases in between. The CDR3 contains 15 residues. Germline V lookup: CDR1 LGHNA, CDR2 YNFKEQ. TCRdb analysed the RACE reads with MiXCR anew, one entry per CDR3 protein. The table shows 80,000 or so distinct CDR3 sequences, with approximately 12% occurring only once. The record originates from a study of human T cells and chemical hapten exposure.

The input for sequencing was whole blood, taken in connection with sensitization to the hapten diphenylcyclopropenone (DPC). The sequence was collected from a woman aged 45-60 years with alopecia areata. Some clones in this sample may be carry-over from other donors' samples. This sequence joins TRBV4-2 and TRBJ1-1; D remains unclear. The CDR3 bases are TGTGCCAGCAGCCAAGATTGGACGGCGAACACTGAAGCTTTCTTT. This translates into CASSQDWTANTEAFF.